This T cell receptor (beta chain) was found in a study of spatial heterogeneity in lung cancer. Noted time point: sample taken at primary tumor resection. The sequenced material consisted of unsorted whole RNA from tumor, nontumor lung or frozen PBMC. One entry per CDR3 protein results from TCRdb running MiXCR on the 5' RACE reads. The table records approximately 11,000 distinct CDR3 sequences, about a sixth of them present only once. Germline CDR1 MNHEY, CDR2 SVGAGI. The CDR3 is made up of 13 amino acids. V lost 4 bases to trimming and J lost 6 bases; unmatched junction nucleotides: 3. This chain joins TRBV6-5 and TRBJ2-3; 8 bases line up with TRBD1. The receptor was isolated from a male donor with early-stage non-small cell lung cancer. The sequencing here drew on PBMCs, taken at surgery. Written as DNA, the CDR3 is TGTGCCAGCAGTTTGGACAGGGCGGATACGCAGTATTTT. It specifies CASSLDRADTQYF.